A selection of T cell receptor beta chains follows, all from one sample in a study of blood T cell repertoires in COVID-19. Sequenced by immunoSEQ multiplex PCR; TCRdb stores in-frame clones only, minus some. There are approximately 75,000 clones in the sample; 70% to 90% occur only once, and roughly 20% lies in the top ten. The sample comprised peripheral blood. All receptors come from a woman aged 80 or older with acute or convalescent COVID-19. CDR3s include the opening cysteine and the closing phenylalanine or tryptophan. The order of the fields is clone size, D gene, J gene, V gene, CDR3 DNA, CDR3 protein. D genes are given only for firm matches. Rows give clone size only sometimes, using once, few, many, or a class for an expanded clone.

. | . | TRBJ1-1 | TRBV6-5 | TGTGCCATCGGGTACGATGAAGCTTTCTTT | CAIGYDEAFF
. | . | TRBJ1-2 | TRBV10-3 | TGTGCCACTAACCAAAGGGACTCCCTCTATGGCTACACCTTC | CATNQRDSLYGYTF
. | . | TRBJ2-3 | TRBV24-1 | TGTGCCACCAGTGCCAGTGACACAGGGCCCACAGATACGCAGTATTTT | CATSASDTGPTDTQYF
once | . | TRBJ1-4 | TRBV5-1 | TGCGCCAGCAGCTACCCTAATAATGAAAAACTGTTTTTT | CASSYPNNEKLFF
few | TRBD1 | TRBJ2-7 | TRBV27 | TGTGCCAGCAGTAACCGACAGGGGGCGAGGGAGCAGTACTTC | CASSNRQGAREQYF
. | . | TRBJ2-3 | TRBV19 | TGTGCCAGTAGTATAGGTGGGGGGGCGCAAGATACGCAGTATTTT | CASSIGGGAQDTQYF
. | TRBD1 | TRBJ2-1 | TRBV11-2 | TGTGCCAGCAGCCCCAGGGGGCGGAATTACAATGAGCAGTTCTTC | CASSPRGRNYNEQFF
. | TRBD1 | TRBJ1-1 | TRBV6-5 | TGTGCCAGCCTTAGACAGGGCGGCACTGAAGCTTTCTTT | CASLRQGGTEAFF
few | . | TRBJ1-2 | TRBV27 | TGTGCCAGCTCTACAGGGACCTATGGCTACACCTTC | CASSTGTYGYTF
. | TRBD1 | TRBJ2-3 | TRBV10-3 | TGTGCCATCAGCCTGACAGGGATTCCAGATACGCAGTATTTT | CAISLTGIPDTQYF
. | TRBD2 | TRBJ2-7 | TRBV11-3 | TGTGCCAGCAGCTTAGGTCTGAGCGGGAGAGAGAACGAGCAGTACTTC | CASSLGLSGRENEQYF
. | TRBD1 | TRBJ1-2 | TRBV3-1/TRBV3-2 | TGTGCCAGCAGCCAAGACAGGACAGGGGGTTATGGCTACACCTTC | CASSQDRTGGYGYTF
. | . | TRBJ2-1 | TRBV6-6 | TGTGCCAGCAGTTACGGGGAGCTAGCCCTTAATGAGCAGTTCTTC | CASSYGELALNEQFF
. | TRBD1 | TRBJ1-4 | TRBV19 | TGTGCCAGTAGTACGACAGGGGTTGACGAAAAACTGTTTTTT | CASSTTGVDEKLFF
many | TRBD2 | TRBJ2-1 | TRBV7-2 | TGTGCCAGCAGACCCCAGTTTAGCGGGGGTGGGTACAATGAGCAGTTCTTC | CASRPQFSGGGYNEQFF
. | TRBD2 | TRBJ2-1 | TRBV14 | TGTGCCAGCAGCCAAGGGGCGGGAGGGAAGCAGTTCTTC | CASSQGAGGKQFF
. | . | TRBJ1-4 | TRBV10-1 | TGCGCCAGCAGTGAGGGACAGAATGAAAAACTGTTTTTT | CASSEGQNEKLFF
. | TRBD1 | TRBJ1-1 | TRBV7-9 | TGTGCCAGCAGCTTTGACAGGGGCACTGAAGCTTTCTTT | CASSFDRGTEAFF
. | . | TRBJ1-5 | TRBV19 | TGTGCCAGTAGTATAGGCAGGCAGGGAGGACAAAGCAATCAGCCCCAGCATTTT | CASSIGRQGGQSNQPQHF
. | . | TRBJ2-1 | TRBV2 | TGTGCCAGCAGCTTCGGGGGTTACAATGAGCAGTTCTTC | CASSFGGYNEQFF
. | . | TRBJ2-1 | TRBV6-5 | TGTGCCAGCAGCGTAAGCCGGGGGAGGGGGGATGAGCAGTTCTTC | CASSVSRGRGDEQFF
. | TRBD1 | TRBJ1-4 | TRBV5-1 | TGCGCCAGCAGCTTAACCGGGACAGCTAATGAAAAACTGTTTTTT | CASSLTGTANEKLFF
. | TRBD1 | TRBJ1-5 | TRBV5-5 | TGTGCCAGCAGCGGACAGGACGTGGGTTATAATCAGCCCCAGCATTTT | CASSGQDVGYNQPQHF
. | . | TRBJ2-5 | TRBV10-3 | TGTGCCATCGGCCGGGACACCGCCGGGGAGACCCAGTACTTC | CAIGRDTAGETQYF
. | TRBD1 | TRBJ1-2 | TRBV30 | TGTGCCTGGAGTGGAGGACAGGGGCCATCTTTC | CAWSGGQGPSF
few | TRBD2 | TRBJ2-5 | TRBV9 | TGTGCCAGCAGCCCCGGGACTAGCGGGAGGGTCAGAGAGACCCAGTACTTC | CASSPGTSGRVRETQYF
. | TRBD1 | TRBJ2-7 | TRBV6-1 | TGTGCCAGCAGCGAAGGACAGGGGACCTACGAGCAGTACTTC | CASSEGQGTYEQYF
. | . | TRBJ2-1 | TRBV27 | TGTGCCAGCAGTATAGGAGCCTCATGGGATGAGCAGTTCTTC | CASSIGASWDEQFF
. | TRBD1 | TRBJ2-5 | TRBV19 | TGTGCCAGTGGACAGGGGGCGATTCAAGAGACCCAGTACTTC | CASGQGAIQETQYF
. | . | TRBJ1-1 | TRBV11-3 | TGTGCCAGCAGCTTAGTGTTTGGAGTGAACACTGAAGCTTTCTTT | CASSLVFGVNTEAFF
once | . | TRBJ1-5 | TRBV10-3 | TGTGCCATCAGGGACAGCAGTAATCAGCCCCAGCATTTT | CAIRDSSNQPQHF
few | . | TRBJ1-1 | TRBV13 | TGTGCCAGCCTTGGGAGGGGCACTGAAGCTTTCTTT | CASLGRGTEAFF
. | . | TRBJ2-1 | TRBV19 | TGTGCCAGTAGTATTTTAGGAGCGCGAATTAACAATGAGCAGTTCTTC | CASSILGARINNEQFF
. | TRBD1 | TRBJ1-1 | TRBV7-9 | TGTGCCAGCCGCGGTTCCGGGACAGGGCATATGAACACTGAAGCTTTCTTT | CASRGSGTGHMNTEAFF
. | TRBD1 | TRBJ2-7 | TRBV9 | TGTGCCAGCAGCGTAGGGGACAGGGGTTTTTCCTACGAGCAGTACTTC | CASSVGDRGFSYEQYF
few | TRBD1 | TRBJ2-1 | TRBV20-1 | TGCAGTGCTAGTGCGGGACAGGCACACCACAATGAGCAGTTCTTC | CSASAGQAHHNEQFF
. | . | TRBJ2-7 | TRBV5-4 | TGTGCCAGCAGCTTTTACTCAGGGGCACCCGAGCAGTACTTC | CASSFYSGAPEQYF
. | TRBD1 | TRBJ1-6 | TRBV5-1 | TGCGCCAGCAGCTTGGCACAGGGGCAGCATTCACCCCTCCACTTT | CASSLAQGQHSPLHF
. | . | TRBJ1-6 | TRBV6-5 | TGTGCCAGCAGTTACCCCCCGGCAGGCACTAATTCACCCCTCCACTTT | CASSYPPAGTNSPLHF
. | . | TRBJ1-1 | TRBV6-4 | TGTGCCAGCAGGACGACTGCGATGAACACTGAAGCTTTCTTT | CASRTTAMNTEAFF
. | TRBD1 | TRBJ2-5 | TRBV2 | TGTGCCAGCAGCGGACAGGGAGAGACCCAGTACTTC | CASSGQGETQYF
few | TRBD2 | TRBJ2-3 | TRBV9 | TGTGCCAGCAGCGCAACCGGGACTACAAACACAGATACGCAGTATTTT | CASSATGTTNTDTQYF
. | . | TRBJ1-2 | TRBV9 | TGTGCCAGCAGTTTCAGACAGAACTATGGCTACACCTTC | CASSFRQNYGYTF
. | TRBD1 | TRBJ2-2 | TRBV27 | TGTGCCAGCAGTTTTACAGGGGCCGGGGAGCTGTTTTTT | CASSFTGAGELFF
. | . | TRBJ1-6 | TRBV12-3/TRBV12-4 | TGTGCCAGCAGTTTCTTTGGGGGGTCACCCCTCCACTTT | CASSFFGGSPLHF
. | . | TRBJ1-4 | TRBV3-1/TRBV3-2 | TGTGCCAGCAGCCAAGTAACGTTAAGTGGGTCTACAGCTAATGAAAAACTGTTTTTT | CASSQVTLSGSTANEKLFF
. | . | TRBJ1-2 | TRBV19 | TGTGCCAGTAGTAAGGAACAGGGCAGAAGAAACTATGGCTACACCTTC | CASSKEQGRRNYGYTF
few | . | TRBJ1-5 | TRBV19 | TGTGCCAGTACTTTGGCCAGGGTGGGACAGCCCCAGCATTTT | CASTLARVGQPQHF
. | . | TRBJ1-1 | TRBV6-6 | TGTGCCAGCACCAATCGACGGGGGAACACTGAAGCTTTCTTT | CASTNRRGNTEAFF
once | TRBD1 | TRBJ1-5 | TRBV7-9 | TGTGCCAGCAGCCCAACAGGGGGGACTAATCAGCCCCAGCATTTT | CASSPTGGTNQPQHF